This TCR beta chain originates from a study of T cell responses to AZD1222 COVID-19 vaccine. General study findings and limits: With dominance at 160-218 and 743-854, vaccine-associated CD4 TCRs spanned spike. Most donors were white British and more were female, and clonal diversity was possibly underestimated.

In this sample, this clone turned up once. The antigen remains unidentified. The CDR3 extends over 14 amino acids. In germline, CDR1 is SGHTA, CDR2 FQGNSA. The ends were cut back, 5 bases at V and 1 base at J, with 9 bases in the middle. Sequencing used immunoSEQ multiplex PCR; TCRdb keeps in-frame clones, though not all of them. The sample holds roughly 190,000 clones, approximately 94% seen once. The source material was peripheral blood, sampled 28 days after the second dose of the MenACWY control vaccine. The clonotype comes from an adult who received the MenACWY meningococcal vaccine as a control. The chain is built from TRBV7-2 and TRBJ1-5; D remains unclear. CDR3 protein: CASSRDGSNQPQHF. As DNA, the CDR3 is TGTGCCAGCAGCCGTGACGGAAGCAATCAGCCCCAGCATTTT.